What follows describes a single TCR beta chain. Sequenced by immunoSEQ multiplex PCR; TCRdb stores in-frame clones only, minus some. In the table there are fewer than 500,000 clones, around 87% of which are singletons. The CDR3 loop spans 15 amino acids. Losses at the gene ends were 0 bases for V and 4 bases for J; bases not matched to a gene: 4. The germline V gene has CDR1 SGDLS and CDR2 YYNGEE. The record originates from a study of blood T cell repertoires in COVID-19. Background on the study: T cells, B-cell-depleted T cells, or PBMCs provided the cDNA or gDNA that served as material.

Participants reported their clinical history, and cohort assignment relied on those reports. The chain couples TRBV9 to TRBJ1-3; 7 positions agree with TRBD1. The sample taken for sequencing was PBMCs or T cells enriched from blood (not recorded which). The receptor was derived from a man aged 25 to 45 who had recovered from COVID-19. The DNA of the CDR3 is TGTGCCAGCAGCGTAGTGCAGGGGGGAGGAAACACCATATATTTT. As protein: CASSVVQGGGNTIYF.